The rows below give T cell receptor beta chains drawn from one sample of a study of blood T cell repertoires in COVID-19. Generated by immunoSEQ multiplex PCR, the TCRdb table keeps only in-frame clones and is missing some. The data contain 140,000 to 150,000 clones, around nine tenths of them singletons. Sequenced material: peripheral blood. Receptors were obtained from a human donor in a cohort sampled during active COVID-19. The CDR3 runs from the conserved cysteine through the conserved F or W. Each record gives: clone size, V gene, D gene, J gene, CDR3 DNA, CDR3 protein. A D gene is named only where the DNA matches it firmly. Where a row states a size, it is once, few, many or the class of an expanded clone; other rows omit it.

NA,TRBV7-2,NA,TRBJ1-6,TGTGCCAGCAGCCCCCGTACAGGATCCGGGTCACCCCTCCACTTT,CASSPRTGSGSPLHF
NA,TRBV5-1,NA,TRBJ2-2,TGCGCCAGCAGCGAGGGAGGTAACACCGGGGAGCTGTTTTTT,CASSEGGNTGELFF
NA,TRBV28,NA,TRBJ2-2,TGTGCCAGCACCCCCCGGACCGGGGAGCTGTTTTTT,CASTPRTGELFF
NA,TRBV7-2,TRBD1,TRBJ2-7,TGTGCCAGCAGCCTGGGACAGGGTCAAGACGAGCAGTACTTC,CASSLGQGQDEQYF
NA,TRBV7-2,TRBD2,TRBJ2-5,TGTGCCAGCAGCCCAGGGGCGGGGGGGCCGGTAGAGACCCAGTACTTC,CASSPGAGGPVETQYF
NA,TRBV6-2/TRBV6-3,NA,TRBJ2-7,TGTGCCAGCAGCGTTGGGGGCCGGGGGACAGCGACAAAATACGAGCAGTACTTC,CASSVGGRGTATKYEQYF
NA,TRBV30,NA,TRBJ1-1,TGTGCCTGGAGTGTATCCTCGGTGATTCCTGAAGCTTTCTTT,CAWSVSSVIPEAFF
once,TRBV6-5,NA,TRBJ2-5,TGTGCCAGCAGTTACTCCGAAAGTTCCGGGACCCAGTACTTC,CASSYSESSGTQYF
NA,TRBV19,NA,TRBJ2-5,TGTGCCAGTAGTAGAGACCAAGAGACCCAGTACTTC,CASSRDQETQYF
NA,TRBV11-2,NA,TRBJ2-5,TGTGCCAGCAGCCCAGGGGAGACCCAGTACTTC,CASSPGETQYF
NA,TRBV6-5,TRBD1,TRBJ1-1,TGTGCCAGCAGGACAGGGTGGCGCACTGAAGCTTTCTTT,CASRTGWRTEAFF
NA,TRBV6-2/TRBV6-3,NA,TRBJ1-1,TGTGCCAGCAGTTACAACAGGGCTTACACTGAAGCTTTCTTT,CASSYNRAYTEAFF
NA,TRBV24-1,NA,TRBJ2-2,TGTGCCACCAGGGCCCCCGGCAGAGGCGAGCTGTTTTTT,CATRAPGRGELFF
NA,TRBV11-1,NA,TRBJ2-5,TGTGCCAGCAGCTTAGCAGGGAGAACGGAGACCCAGTACTTC,CASSLAGRTETQYF
NA,TRBV19,TRBD1,TRBJ2-2,TGTGCCAGTAGCAGGGGGCGGACCGACACCGGGGAGCTGTTTTTT,CASSRGRTDTGELFF
NA,TRBV7-2,TRBD1,TRBJ2-5,TGTGCCAGCAGGTTATCCGCAGGGACAGAAGAGACCCAGTACTTC,CASRLSAGTEETQYF
NA,TRBV11-3,NA,TRBJ2-5,TGTGCCAGCAGCTTAGACAGGGAAGAGACCCAGTACTTC,CASSLDREETQYF
NA,TRBV19,TRBD1,TRBJ1-5,TGTGCCAGTAGTAGTCAGGGGGTTGGACAGCCCCAGCATTTT,CASSSQGVGQPQHF
NA,TRBV5-5,NA,TRBJ2-3,TGTGCCAGCAGCTTGGGGGCTAGCCCCATTGATACGCAGTATTTT,CASSLGASPIDTQYF
NA,TRBV6-1,TRBD1,TRBJ1-4,TGTGCCAGCAGTGAAGCGGGACAGGGGAATGAAAAACTGTTTTTT,CASSEAGQGNEKLFF
NA,TRBV7-9,TRBD1,TRBJ2-1,TGTGCCAGCAGCCCGACAGGGGCAAGTGAGCAGTTCTTC,CASSPTGASEQFF
once,TRBV4-2,NA,TRBJ2-1,TGTGCCAGCAGCCCCAGGGGAGGGGGGGCTTACAATGAGCAGTTCTTC,CASSPRGGGAYNEQFF
NA,TRBV28,NA,TRBJ1-2,TGTGCCAGCACCCAGGAAATCGCGGGCTACACCTTC,CASTQEIAGYTF
once,TRBV7-2,NA,TRBJ1-1,TGTGCCAGCAGCTTAACAGGGAACACTGAAGCTTTCTTT,CASSLTGNTEAFF
NA,TRBV9,NA,TRBJ1-1,TGTGCCAGCAGCGTAAGCCCGACTAACGCAAACACTGAAGCTTTCTTT,CASSVSPTNANTEAFF
NA,TRBV2,NA,TRBJ1-4,TGTGCCAGCAGGGAAACAGGAGGGGCGTATGAAAAACTGTTTTTT,CASRETGGAYEKLFF
NA,TRBV6-5,NA,TRBJ2-3,TGTGCCAGCAGGGACAATCGGCAGGGGAGAGATACGCAGTATTTT,CASRDNRQGRDTQYF
NA,TRBV5-5,TRBD1,TRBJ1-4,TGTGCCAGCAGCTGGGGGACAGGGAGTGAAAAACTGTTTTTT,CASSWGTGSEKLFF
NA,TRBV7-3,NA,TRBJ1-1,TGTGCCAGCAGCTACCGGGAGGGCAGGCCTTGGGAAGCTTTCTTT,CASSYREGRPWEAFF
NA,TRBV4-3,TRBD2,TRBJ2-1,TGCGCCAGCAGCCAAGGGCTAGCGGGGAAAAACAATGAGCAGTTCTTC,CASSQGLAGKNNEQFF
NA,TRBV19,NA,TRBJ2-1,TGTGCCAGTAGTATGAGGGACTCGTACAATGAGCAGTTCTTC,CASSMRDSYNEQFF
NA,TRBV18,TRBD1,TRBJ1-2,TGTGCCAGCTCACCACTGAAAAGGGGACAGTACTATGGCTACACCTTC,CASSPLKRGQYYGYTF
few,TRBV4-1,TRBD1,TRBJ1-5,TGCGCCAGCAGCCACGGACAGGCCAATCAGCCCCAGCATTTT,CASSHGQANQPQHF
NA,TRBV16,TRBD1,TRBJ1-1,TGTGCCAGCAGCAAACAGGGGTACACTGAAGCTTTCTTT,CASSKQGYTEAFF
NA,TRBV11-2,TRBD1,TRBJ1-1,TGTGCCAGCAGTTTAGACAGGGACACTGAAGCTTTCTTT,CASSLDRDTEAFF
NA,TRBV30,NA,TRBJ2-1,TGTGCCTGGACAGTGGGGAGCTCCTACAATGAGCAGTTCTTC,CAWTVGSSYNEQFF
NA,TRBV29-1,NA,TRBJ2-5,TGCAGCGTTGGGACAGTCCAAGAGACCCAGTACTTC,CSVGTVQETQYF
NA,TRBV7-2,NA,TRBJ1-3,TGTGCCAGCAGCCCAGGAAACACCATATATTTT,CASSPGNTIYF
NA,TRBV19,TRBD2,TRBJ2-7,TGTGCCAGTAGTATCGGGGGGTTTGCCTACGAGCAGTACTTC,CASSIGGFAYEQYF
NA,TRBV14,NA,TRBJ1-2,TGTGCCAGCAGCCAAGACCCCACCCCCCGGGTTAGTGGCTACACCTTC,CASSQDPTPRVSGYTF
NA,TRBV3-1/TRBV3-2,TRBD2,TRBJ2-2,TGTGCCAGCAGCCGGACTAGCGGGGGAACGAACACCGGGGAGCTGTTTTTT,CASSRTSGGTNTGELFF
NA,TRBV5-6,NA,TRBJ1-4,TGTGCCAGCAGCTTGACACGGGTTACTAATGAAAAACTGTTTTTT,CASSLTRVTNEKLFF
NA,TRBV20-1,TRBD2,TRBJ2-1,TGCAGTGCTAGTAGCGCGGGAGGGCCAAGCTACAATGAGCAGTTCTTC,CSASSAGGPSYNEQFF
once,TRBV6-6,NA,TRBJ1-4,TGTGCCAGCAGTTACAGGGGGGGAAGAACTAATGAAAAACTGTTTTTT,CASSYRGGRTNEKLFF
once,TRBV11-2,TRBD2,TRBJ2-1,TGTGCCAGCAGCGCCGGACTAGCGGGACCTTACAATGAGCAGTTCTTC,CASSAGLAGPYNEQFF
once,TRBV12-5,TRBD2,TRBJ2-5,TGTGCTAGTGCCACAACGGGGGGGGAAGAGACCCAGTACTTC,CASATTGGEETQYF
NA,TRBV30,NA,TRBJ1-6,TGTGCCTGGAGTGTACTTCCCTATAATTCACCCCTCCACTTT,CAWSVLPYNSPLHF
NA,TRBV7-2,NA,TRBJ1-1,TGTGCCAGCAGCTTTCTTGGGGGCGGCCTACGACCTAACACTGAAGCTTTCTTT,CASSFLGGGLRPNTEAFF